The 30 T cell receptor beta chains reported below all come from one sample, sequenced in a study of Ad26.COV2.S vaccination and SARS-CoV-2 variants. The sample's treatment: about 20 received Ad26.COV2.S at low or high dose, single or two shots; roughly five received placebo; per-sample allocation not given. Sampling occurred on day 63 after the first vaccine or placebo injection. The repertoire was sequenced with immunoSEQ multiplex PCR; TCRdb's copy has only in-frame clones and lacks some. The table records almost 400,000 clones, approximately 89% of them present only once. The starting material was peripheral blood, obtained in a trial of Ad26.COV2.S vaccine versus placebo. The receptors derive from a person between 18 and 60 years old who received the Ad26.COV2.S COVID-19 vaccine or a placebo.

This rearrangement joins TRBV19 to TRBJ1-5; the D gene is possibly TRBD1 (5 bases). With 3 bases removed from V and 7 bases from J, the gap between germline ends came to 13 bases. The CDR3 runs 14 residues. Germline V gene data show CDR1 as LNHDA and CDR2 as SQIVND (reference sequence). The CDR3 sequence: CASSIQVEGQPQHF. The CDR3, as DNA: TGTGCCAGTAGTATCCAAGTGGAGGGGCAGCCCCAGCATTTT.

The CDR3 DNA sequence: TGTGCCAGCAGCACCGGGACTAGCGGGACGGATGAGCAGTTCTTC. Its translation: CASSTGTSGTDEQFF. This chain joins TRBV7-9 and TRBJ2-1; 13 bases are shared with TRBD2. Germline V gives CDR1 SEHNR, CDR2 FQNEAQ (reference sequence). The trim removed 5 bases at V and 8 bases at J, leaving 6 bases unmatched. The CDR3 runs to 15 residues.

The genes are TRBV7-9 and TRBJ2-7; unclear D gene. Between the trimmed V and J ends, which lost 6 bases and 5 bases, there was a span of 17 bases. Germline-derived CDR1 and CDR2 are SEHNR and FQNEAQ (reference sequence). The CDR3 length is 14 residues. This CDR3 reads CASSQRELVDEQYF. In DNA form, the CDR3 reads TGTGCCAGCAGTCAACGAGAGTTGGTGGACGAGCAGTACTTC.

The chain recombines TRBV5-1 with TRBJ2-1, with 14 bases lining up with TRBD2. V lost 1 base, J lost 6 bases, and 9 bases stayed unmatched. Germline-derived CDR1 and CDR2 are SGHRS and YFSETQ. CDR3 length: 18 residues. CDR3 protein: CASSLPQLTSGRGNEQFF. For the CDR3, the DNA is TGCGCCAGCAGCTTGCCGCAGTTGACTAGCGGGAGGGGCAATGAGCAGTTCTTC. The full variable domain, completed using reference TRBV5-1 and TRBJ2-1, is KAGVTQTPRYLIKTRGQQVTLSCSPISGHRSVSWYQQTPGQGLQFLFEYFSETQRNKGNFPGRFSGRQFSNSRSEMNVSTLELGDSALYLCASSLPQLTSGRGNEQFFGPGTRLTVL.

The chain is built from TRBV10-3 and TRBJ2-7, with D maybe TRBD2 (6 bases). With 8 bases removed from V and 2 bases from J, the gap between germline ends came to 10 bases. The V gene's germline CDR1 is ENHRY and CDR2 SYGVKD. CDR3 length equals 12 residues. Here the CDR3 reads CAIGGNTYEQYF. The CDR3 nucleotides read TGTGCCATCGGGGGGAATACCTACGAGCAGTACTTC.

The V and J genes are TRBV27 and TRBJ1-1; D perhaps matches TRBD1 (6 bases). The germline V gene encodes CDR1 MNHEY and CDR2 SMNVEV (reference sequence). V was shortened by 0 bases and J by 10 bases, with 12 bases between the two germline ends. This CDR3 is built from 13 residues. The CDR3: CASSLSRQARAFF. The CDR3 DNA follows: TGTGCCAGCAGTTTATCCCGACAGGCCCGAGCTTTCTTT.

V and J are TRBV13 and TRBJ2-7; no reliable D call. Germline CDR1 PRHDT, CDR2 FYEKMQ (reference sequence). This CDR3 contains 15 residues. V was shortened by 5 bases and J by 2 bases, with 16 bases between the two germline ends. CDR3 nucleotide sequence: TGTGCCAGCAGCGCCAAAGTCCGAGTAACCTACGAGCAGTACTTC. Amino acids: CASSAKVRVTYEQYF.

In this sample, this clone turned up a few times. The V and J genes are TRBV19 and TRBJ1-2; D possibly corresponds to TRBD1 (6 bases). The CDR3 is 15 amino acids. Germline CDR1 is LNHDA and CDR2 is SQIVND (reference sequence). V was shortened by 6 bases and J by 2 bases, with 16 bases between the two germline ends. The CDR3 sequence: CASRSPGAPNYGYTF. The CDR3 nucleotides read TGTGCCAGTAGGTCGCCGGGGGCTCCCAACTATGGCTACACCTTC. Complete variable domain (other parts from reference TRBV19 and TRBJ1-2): DGGITQSPKYLFRKEGQNVTLSCEQNLNHDAMYWYRQDPGQGLRLIYYSQIVNDFQKGDIAEGYSVSREKKESFPLTVTSAQKNPTAFYLCASRSPGAPNYGYTFGSGTRLTVV.

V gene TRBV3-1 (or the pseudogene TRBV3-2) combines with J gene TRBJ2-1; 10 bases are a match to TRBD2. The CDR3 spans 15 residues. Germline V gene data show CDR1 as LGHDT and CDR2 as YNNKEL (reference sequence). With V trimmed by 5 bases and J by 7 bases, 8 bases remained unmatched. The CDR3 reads CASSTGLALVNEQFF. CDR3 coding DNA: TGTGCCAGCAGCACGGGACTAGCGCTCGTTAATGAGCAGTTCTTC.

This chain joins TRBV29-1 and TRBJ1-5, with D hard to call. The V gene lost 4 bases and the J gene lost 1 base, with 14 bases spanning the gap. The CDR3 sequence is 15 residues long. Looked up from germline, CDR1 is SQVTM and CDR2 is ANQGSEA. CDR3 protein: CSVVEVGGSNQPQHF. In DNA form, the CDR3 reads TGCAGCGTTGTTGAGGTCGGTGGGAGCAATCAGCCCCAGCATTTT.

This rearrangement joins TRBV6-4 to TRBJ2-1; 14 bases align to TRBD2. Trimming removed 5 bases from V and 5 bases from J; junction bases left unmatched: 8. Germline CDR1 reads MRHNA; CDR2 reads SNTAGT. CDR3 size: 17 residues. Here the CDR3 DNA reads TGTGCCAGCAGTCCCGGACTAGCGGGAGGACAACACAATGAGCAGTTCTTC. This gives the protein CASSPGLAGGQHNEQFF.

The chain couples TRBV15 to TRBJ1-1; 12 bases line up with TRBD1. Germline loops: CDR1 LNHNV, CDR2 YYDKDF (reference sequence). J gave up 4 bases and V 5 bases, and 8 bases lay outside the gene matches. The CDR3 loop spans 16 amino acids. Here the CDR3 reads CATSGDRGPLGTEAFF. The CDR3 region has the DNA TGTGCCACCAGCGGGGACAGGGGGCCATTGGGCACTGAAGCTTTCTTT.

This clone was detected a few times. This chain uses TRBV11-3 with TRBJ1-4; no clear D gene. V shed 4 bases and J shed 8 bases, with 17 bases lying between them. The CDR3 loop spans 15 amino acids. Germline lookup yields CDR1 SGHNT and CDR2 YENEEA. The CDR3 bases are TGTGCCAGCAGCTCCGACTTGGCGGCAGTGGAAAAACTGTTTTTT. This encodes CASSSDLAAVEKLFF.

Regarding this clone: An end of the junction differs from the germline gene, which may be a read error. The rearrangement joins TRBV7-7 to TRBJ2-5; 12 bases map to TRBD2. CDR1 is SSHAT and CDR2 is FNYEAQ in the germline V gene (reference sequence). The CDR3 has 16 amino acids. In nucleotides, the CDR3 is TGTGCTAGCAGCCCTGAGCTAGCGGGAGGGCTAGAGACCCAGTACTTC. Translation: CASSPELAGGLETQYF. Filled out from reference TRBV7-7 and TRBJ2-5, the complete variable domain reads GAGVSQSPRYKVTKRGQDVTLRCDPISSHATLYWYQQALGQGPEFLTYFNYEAQPDKSGLPSDRFSAERPEGSISTLTIQRTEQRDSAMYRCASSPELAGGLETQYFGPGTRLLVL.

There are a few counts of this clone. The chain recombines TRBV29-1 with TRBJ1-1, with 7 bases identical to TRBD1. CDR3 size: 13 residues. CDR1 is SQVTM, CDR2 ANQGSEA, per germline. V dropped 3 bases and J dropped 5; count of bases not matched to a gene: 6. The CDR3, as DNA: TGCAGCGTTGAGGGGGACAGTGGAACTGAAGCTTTCTTT. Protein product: CSVEGDSGTEAFF.

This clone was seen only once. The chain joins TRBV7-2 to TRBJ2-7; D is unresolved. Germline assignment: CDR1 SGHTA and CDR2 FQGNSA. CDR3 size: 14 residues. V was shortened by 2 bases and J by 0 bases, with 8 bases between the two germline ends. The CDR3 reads CASSLTPSSYEQYF. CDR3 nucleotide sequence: TGTGCCAGCAGCTTAACACCTAGCTCCTACGAGCAGTACTTC.

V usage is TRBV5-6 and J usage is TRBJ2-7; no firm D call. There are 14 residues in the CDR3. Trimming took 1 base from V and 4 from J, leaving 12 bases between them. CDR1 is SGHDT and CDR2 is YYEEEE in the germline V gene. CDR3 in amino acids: CASSLSRVYYEQYF. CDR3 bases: TGTGCCAGCAGCTTGAGTCGGGTCTATTACGAGCAGTACTTC.

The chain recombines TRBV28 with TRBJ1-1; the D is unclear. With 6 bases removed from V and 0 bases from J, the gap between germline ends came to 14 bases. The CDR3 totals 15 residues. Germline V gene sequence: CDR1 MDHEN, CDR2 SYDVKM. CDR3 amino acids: CASSPQSGMNTEAFF. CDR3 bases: TGTGCCAGCAGCCCCCAGAGCGGCATGAACACTGAAGCTTTCTTT.

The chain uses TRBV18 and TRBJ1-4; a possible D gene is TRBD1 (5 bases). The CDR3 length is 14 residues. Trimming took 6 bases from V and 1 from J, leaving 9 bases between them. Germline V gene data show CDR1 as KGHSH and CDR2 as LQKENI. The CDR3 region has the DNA TGTGCCAGCTCTCCAGGGCGAACTAATGAAAAACTGTTTTTT. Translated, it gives CASSPGRTNEKLFF.

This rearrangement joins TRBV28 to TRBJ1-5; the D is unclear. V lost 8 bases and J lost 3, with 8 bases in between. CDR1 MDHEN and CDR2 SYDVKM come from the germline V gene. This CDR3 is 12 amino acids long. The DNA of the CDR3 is TGTGCCAGCTTCGGAACCAATCAGCCCCAGCATTTT. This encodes CASFGTNQPQHF.

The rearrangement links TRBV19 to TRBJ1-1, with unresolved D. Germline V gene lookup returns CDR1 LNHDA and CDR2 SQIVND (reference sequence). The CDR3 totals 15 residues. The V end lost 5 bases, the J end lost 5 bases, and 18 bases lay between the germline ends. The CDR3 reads CASSYGPIDRTEAFF. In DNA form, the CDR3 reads TGTGCCAGTAGTTACGGACCGATAGATAGAACTGAAGCTTTCTTT.

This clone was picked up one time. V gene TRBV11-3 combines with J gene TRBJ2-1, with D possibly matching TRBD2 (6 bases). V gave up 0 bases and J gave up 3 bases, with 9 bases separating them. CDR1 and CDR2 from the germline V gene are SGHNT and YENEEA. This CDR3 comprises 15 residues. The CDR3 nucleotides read TGTGCCAGCAGCTTAGACGGGAGTGACTACAATGAGCAGTTCTTC. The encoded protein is CASSLDGSDYNEQFF.

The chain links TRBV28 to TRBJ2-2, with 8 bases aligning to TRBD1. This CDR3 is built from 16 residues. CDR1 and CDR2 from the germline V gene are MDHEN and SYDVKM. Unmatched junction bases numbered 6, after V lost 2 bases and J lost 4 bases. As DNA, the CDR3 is TGTGCCAGCAGTTTAACCCAGGGGGCGCGCACCGGGGAGCTGTTTTTT. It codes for CASSLTQGARTGELFF.

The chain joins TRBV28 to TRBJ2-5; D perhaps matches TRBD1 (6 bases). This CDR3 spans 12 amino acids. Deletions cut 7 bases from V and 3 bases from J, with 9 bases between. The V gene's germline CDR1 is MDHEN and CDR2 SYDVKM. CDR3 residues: CASNTGKETQYF. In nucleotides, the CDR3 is TGTGCCAGCAATACAGGGAAAGAGACCCAGTACTTC.

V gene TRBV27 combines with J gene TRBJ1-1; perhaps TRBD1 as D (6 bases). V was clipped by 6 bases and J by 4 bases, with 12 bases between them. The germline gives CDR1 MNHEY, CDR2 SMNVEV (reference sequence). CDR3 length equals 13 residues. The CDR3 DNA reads TGTGCCAGCAGCCGAGGGGGGAGCACTGAAGCTTTCTTT. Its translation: CASSRGGSTEAFF.

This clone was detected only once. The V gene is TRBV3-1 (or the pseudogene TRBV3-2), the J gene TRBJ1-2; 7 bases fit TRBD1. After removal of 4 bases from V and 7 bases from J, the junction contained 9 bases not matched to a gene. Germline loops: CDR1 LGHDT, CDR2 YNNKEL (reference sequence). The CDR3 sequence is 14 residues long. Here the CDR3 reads CASSLGQAVRGYTF. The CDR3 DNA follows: TGTGCCAGCAGCCTTGGACAGGCCGTACGTGGCTACACCTTC.

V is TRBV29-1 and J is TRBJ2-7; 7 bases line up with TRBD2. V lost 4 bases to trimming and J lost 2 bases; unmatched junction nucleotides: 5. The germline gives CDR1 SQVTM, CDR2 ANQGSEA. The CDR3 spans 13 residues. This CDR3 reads CSVALADAYEQYF. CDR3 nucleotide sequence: TGCAGCGTTGCCCTAGCGGACGCCTACGAGCAGTACTTC.

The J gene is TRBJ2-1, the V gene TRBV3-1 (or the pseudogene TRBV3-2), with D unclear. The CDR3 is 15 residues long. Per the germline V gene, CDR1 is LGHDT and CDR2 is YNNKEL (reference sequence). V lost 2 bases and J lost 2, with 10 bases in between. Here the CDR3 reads CASSQMEAPYNEQFF. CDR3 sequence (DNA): TGTGCCAGCAGCCAAATGGAAGCTCCCTACAATGAGCAGTTCTTC.

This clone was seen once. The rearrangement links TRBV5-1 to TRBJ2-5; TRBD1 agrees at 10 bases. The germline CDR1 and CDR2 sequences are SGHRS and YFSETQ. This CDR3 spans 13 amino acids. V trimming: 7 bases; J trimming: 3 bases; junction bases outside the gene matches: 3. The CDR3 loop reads CASAGTGEETQYF. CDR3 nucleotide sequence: TGCGCCAGCGCCGGGACAGGGGAAGAGACCCAGTACTTC. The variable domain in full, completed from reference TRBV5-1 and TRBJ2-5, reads KAGVTQTPRYLIKTRGQQVTLSCSPISGHRSVSWYQQTPGQGLQFLFEYFSETQRNKGNFPGRFSGRQFSNSRSEMNVSTLELGDSALYLCASAGTGEETQYFGPGTRLLVL.

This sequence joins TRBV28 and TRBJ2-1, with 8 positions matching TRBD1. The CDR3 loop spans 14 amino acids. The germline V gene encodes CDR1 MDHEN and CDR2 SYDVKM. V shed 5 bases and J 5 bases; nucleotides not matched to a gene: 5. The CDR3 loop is CASSKRTGNNEQFF. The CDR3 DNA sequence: TGTGCCAGCAGTAAACGGACAGGGAACAATGAGCAGTTCTTC.